The rows below give T cell receptor beta chains drawn from one sample of a study of blood T cell repertoires in COVID-19. Generated by immunoSEQ multiplex PCR, the TCRdb table keeps only in-frame clones and is missing some. The table has some 120,000 clones, less than 90% seen once. The sample comprised peripheral blood. The receptors come from a woman in her 30s who had recovered from COVID-19. Each CDR3 is given with its conserved first and last residue. Fields, in order: V gene, clone size, D gene, J gene, CDR3 DNA, CDR3 protein. D genes are given only for firm matches. Clone size is not always given. Where it is, it says once, few, many or a class for expanded clones.

V gene: TRBV3-1/TRBV3-2
clone size: .
D gene: .
J gene: TRBJ1-5
CDR3 DNA: TGTGCCAGCAGTCCGGACAGCCTTAATCAGCCCCAGCATTTT
CDR3 protein: CASSPDSLNQPQHF

V gene: TRBV7-9
clone size: .
D gene: .
J gene: TRBJ2-2
CDR3 DNA: TGTGCCAGCAGCTTAGTTCGGGGGACCGGGGAGCTGTTTTTT
CDR3 protein: CASSLVRGTGELFF

V gene: TRBV27
clone size: .
D gene: .
J gene: TRBJ2-1
CDR3 DNA: TGTGCCAGCAGTTTATCGGGCGTAAGTTCCTACAATGAGCAGTTCTTC
CDR3 protein: CASSLSGVSSYNEQFF

V gene: TRBV12-5
clone size: .
D gene: TRBD1
J gene: TRBJ1-1
CDR3 DNA: TGTGCTAGTGGCCCACTCGGGACAGTGAACACTGAAGCTTTCTTT
CDR3 protein: CASGPLGTVNTEAFF

V gene: TRBV5-1
clone size: few
D gene: TRBD2
J gene: TRBJ2-7
CDR3 DNA: TGCGCCAGCAGGCGGCTAGCGGGGGATACCTACGAGCAGTACTTC
CDR3 protein: CASRRLAGDTYEQYF

V gene: TRBV27
clone size: .
D gene: .
J gene: TRBJ2-5
CDR3 DNA: TGTGCCAGCAGTGCGGTGGGAGAGGGCCAAGAGACCCAGTACTTC
CDR3 protein: CASSAVGEGQETQYF

V gene: TRBV19
clone size: .
D gene: .
J gene: TRBJ2-1
CDR3 DNA: TGTGCCAGTAGTACAGGTTTACCAAATGAGCAGTTCTTC
CDR3 protein: CASSTGLPNEQFF

V gene: TRBV19
clone size: .
D gene: .
J gene: TRBJ2-7
CDR3 DNA: TGTGCCAGTAGTATCTGGGCAGGGTCAGAGCAGTACTTC
CDR3 protein: CASSIWAGSEQYF

V gene: TRBV2
clone size: .
D gene: TRBD1
J gene: TRBJ2-4
CDR3 DNA: TGTGCCAGCAGCACGGGACAGGAAAACATTCAGTACTTC
CDR3 protein: CASSTGQENIQYF

V gene: TRBV6-2/TRBV6-3
clone size: .
D gene: .
J gene: TRBJ1-2
CDR3 DNA: TGTGCCAGCAGCTCAGGTACCTATGGCTACACCTTC
CDR3 protein: CASSSGTYGYTF

V gene: TRBV11-2
clone size: .
D gene: TRBD1
J gene: TRBJ2-7
CDR3 DNA: TGTGCCAGCAGCCACTACAGGGGGCATAGGGATTCCTACGAGCAGTACTTC
CDR3 protein: CASSHYRGHRDSYEQYF

V gene: TRBV18
clone size: .
D gene: TRBD1
J gene: TRBJ1-6
CDR3 DNA: TGTGCCAGCTCACCGTCCGGGACAGGGCCTTCTAGACCTAATTCACCCCTCCACTTT
CDR3 protein: CASSPSGTGPSRPNSPLHF

V gene: TRBV28
clone size: .
D gene: TRBD1
J gene: TRBJ1-1
CDR3 DNA: TGTGCCAGCAGTTCCTGGGGACAGGGGAACACTGAAGCTTTCTTT
CDR3 protein: CASSSWGQGNTEAFF

V gene: TRBV7-8
clone size: .
D gene: .
J gene: TRBJ1-3
CDR3 DNA: TGTGCCAGCAGCTCTAACCATAACAGGGCTGGAAACACCATATATTTT
CDR3 protein: CASSSNHNRAGNTIYF

V gene: TRBV27
clone size: .
D gene: TRBD2
J gene: TRBJ2-7
CDR3 DNA: TGTGCCAGCAGTTTGGGTCTAGCGGAATACGAGCAGTACTTC
CDR3 protein: CASSLGLAEYEQYF

V gene: TRBV5-4
clone size: .
D gene: .
J gene: TRBJ1-2
CDR3 DNA: TGTGCCAGCAGCTTGGCGAGTGAGGCTCGCGGCTACACCTTC
CDR3 protein: CASSLASEARGYTF

V gene: TRBV6-6
clone size: .
D gene: .
J gene: TRBJ2-7
CDR3 DNA: TGTGCCAGCAGTTACGGGAGTAGCTCCTACGAGCAGTACTTC
CDR3 protein: CASSYGSSSYEQYF

V gene: TRBV28
clone size: .
D gene: TRBD2
J gene: TRBJ2-4
CDR3 DNA: TGTGCCAGCAGTTTGTGGCGGGGGGTTGACAAAAACATTCAGTACTTC
CDR3 protein: CASSLWRGVDKNIQYF

V gene: TRBV6-5
clone size: .
D gene: TRBD1
J gene: TRBJ2-7
CDR3 DNA: TGTGCCAGCAGTTACTACGGGACAGAAACCTCCTACGAGCAGTACTTC
CDR3 protein: CASSYYGTETSYEQYF